Presented here are 13 T cell receptor beta chains from one specimen sequenced in a study of blood T cell repertoires in COVID-19. Using immunoSEQ multiplex PCR, the repertoire was profiled, and TCRdb retains in-frame clones only, with some absent. The table lists 200,000 to 250,000 clones, about 90% of them singletons, with approximately 2.6% in the top ten. The material sequenced was peripheral blood. The receptors originated from a woman aged 60-70 years with acute or convalescent COVID-19.

The V and J genes are TRBV15 and TRBJ1-2, with 8 bases identical to TRBD1. The germline CDR1 and CDR2 sequences are LNHNV and YYDKDF (reference sequence). This CDR3 has 16 amino acids. After removal of 0 bases from V and 4 bases from J, the junction contained 7 bases not matched to a gene. In nucleotides, the CDR3 is TGTGCCACCAGCAGAGACAGGGACAGGCGGCTCTATGGCTACACCTTC. It specifies CATSRDRDRRLYGYTF.

The gene calls are TRBV5-1 and TRBJ2-1, with a possible D match to TRBD1 (5 bases). V lost 4 bases, J lost 6 bases, and 14 bases lay in between. Germline CDR1 reads SGHRS; CDR2 reads YFSETQ. The CDR3 sequence is 14 residues long. The CDR3 is CASSRFQGINEQFF. The CDR3 nucleotides are TGCGCCAGCAGCCGATTTCAGGGTATCAATGAGCAGTTCTTC. Full variable domain (remainder filled in from reference TRBV5-1 and TRBJ2-1): KAGVTQTPRYLIKTRGQQVTLSCSPISGHRSVSWYQQTPGQGLQFLFEYFSETQRNKGNFPGRFSGRQFSNSRSEMNVSTLELGDSALYLCASSRFQGINEQFFGPGTRLTVL.

The V gene is TRBV28, the J gene TRBJ2-3; 9 nucleotides match TRBD2. This CDR3 spans 15 amino acids. Germline V gene data show CDR1 as MDHEN and CDR2 as SYDVKM. V was clipped by 7 bases and J by 4 bases; unmatched bases: 9. CDR3 coding DNA: TGTGCCAGCACCAATAGCGGGAGTAACTCAGATACGCAGTATTTT. It codes for CASTNSGSNSDTQYF.

This clone was counted between two and nine times. A junction boundary mismatches the germline segment, possibly from a read error. The chain uses TRBV5-4 and TRBJ1-1; D perhaps matches TRBD1 (5 bases). The CDR3 runs to 12 residues. The V gene's germline CDR1 is SGHNT and CDR2 YYREEE (reference sequence). The CDR3 here is CASSLGAAGRTF. In nucleotides, the CDR3 is TGTGCCAGCAGCTTAGGGGCGGCGGGACGCACTTTT.

The rearrangement links TRBV15 to TRBJ2-5, with D possibly matching TRBD1 (6 bases). Trimming pared 0 bases from V and 9 bases from J, leaving 26 bases between. The germline CDR1 and CDR2 sequences are LNHNV and YYDKDF (reference sequence). This CDR3 is built from 18 residues. This CDR3 reads CATSRDPLGTQTQWSQYF. The CDR3 nucleotides are TGTGCCACCAGCAGAGATCCTTTGGGGACACAGACCCAATGGTCCCAGTACTTC. The whole variable domain, filled in from reference TRBV15 and TRBJ2-5, reads DAMVIQNPRYQVTQFGKPVTLSCSQTLNHNVMYWYQQKSSQAPKLLFHYYDKDFNNEADTPDNFQSRRPNTSFCFLDIRSPGLGDTAMYLCATSRDPLGTQTQWSQYFGPGTRLLVL.

The J gene is TRBJ1-5, the V gene TRBV28; a weak D match, TRBD1 (5 bases). Germline V lookup: CDR1 MDHEN, CDR2 SYDVKM. Trimming left V 1 base short and J 0 bases short, with 13 bases between. The CDR3 spans 17 residues. The CDR3 region is CASSLYTGINSNQPQHF. CDR3 in DNA: TGTGCCAGCAGTTTATACACAGGAATAAATAGCAATCAGCCCCAGCATTTT. Complete variable domain (other parts from reference TRBV28 and TRBJ1-5): DVKVTQSSRYLVKRTGEKVFLECVQDMDHENMFWYRQDPGLGLRLIYFSYDVKMKEKGDIPEGYSVSREKKERFSLILESASTNQTSMYLCASSLYTGINSNQPQHFGDGTRLSIL.

V is TRBV5-1 and J is TRBJ1-4, with 10 bases identical to TRBD1. Germline V gene lookup returns CDR1 SGHRS and CDR2 YFSETQ. The ends lost 6 bases at V and 0 bases at J; junction bases unmatched: 5. CDR3 length: 16 amino acids. CDR3 protein: CASMRTGGPTNEKLFF. The CDR3, as DNA: TGCGCCAGCATGAGGACAGGGGGACCAACTAATGAAAAACTGTTTTTT.

The chain uses TRBV27 and TRBJ1-5; perhaps TRBD1 as D (5 bases). The CDR3 extends over 15 amino acids. Germline V lookup: CDR1 MNHEY, CDR2 SMNVEV (reference sequence). V was trimmed by 0 bases and J by 7 bases, leaving 13 bases between them. In nucleotides, the CDR3 is TGTGCCAGCAGTTTATCAACGGGGGTTCGGCAGCCCCAGCATTTT. Translating it yields CASSLSTGVRQPQHF.

The V gene is TRBV14, the J gene TRBJ1-6; 9 bases line up with TRBD1. This CDR3 spans 19 amino acids. V gave up 0 bases and J gave up 10 bases; unmatched junction bases: 16. Germline V CDR1 and CDR2: SGHDN, FVKESK. The CDR3: CASSQDVYTVGQGHSPLHF. CDR3 DNA sequence: TGTGCCAGCAGCCAAGATGTCTATACCGTGGGACAGGGTCACTCACCCCTCCACTTT.

The V gene is TRBV7-9, the J gene TRBJ2-3; D is possibly TRBD2 (5 bases). V was clipped by 1 base and J by 5 bases, with 13 bases between them. Germline-derived CDR1 and CDR2 are SEHNR and FQNEAQ (reference sequence). The CDR3 is 15 residues long. CDR3 nucleotides: TGTGCCAGCAGCTTAGTAGCCCTTCGGGGAGATACGCAGTATTTT. Translation: CASSLVALRGDTQYF.

The gene calls are TRBV30 and TRBJ1-1; D ambiguous. V was shortened by 3 bases and J by 1 base, with 12 bases between the two germline ends. The germline V gene has CDR1 GTSNPN and CDR2 SVGIG (reference sequence). There are 14 residues in the CDR3. The CDR3 protein is CAWSPLRRNTEAFF. CDR3 coding DNA: TGTGCCTGGAGCCCCCTGAGGAGGAACACTGAAGCTTTCTTT.

The chain uses TRBV15 and TRBJ1-4, with 8 bases matching TRBD1. CDR1 is LNHNV, CDR2 YYDKDF, per germline (reference sequence). This CDR3 region has 14 residues. V trimming: 5 bases; J trimming: 8 bases; junction bases outside the gene matches: 7. Written as DNA, the CDR3 is TGTGCCACCAGCGTGGACAGGGTCGGGGAAAAACTGTTTTTT. This gives the protein CATSVDRVGEKLFF. Variable domain in full (rest from reference TRBV15 and TRBJ1-4): DAMVIQNPRYQVTQFGKPVTLSCSQTLNHNVMYWYQQKSSQAPKLLFHYYDKDFNNEADTPDNFQSRRPNTSFCFLDIRSPGLGDTAMYLCATSVDRVGEKLFFGSGTQLSVL.

This chain joins TRBV18 and TRBJ1-2; 10 bases map to TRBD1. After removal of 3 bases from V and 4 bases from J, the junction contained 8 bases not matched to a gene. Germline V gene data show CDR1 as KGHSH and CDR2 as LQKENI. CDR3 length equals 16 residues. CDR3: CASSPSGQGDGYGYTF. The CDR3 DNA reads TGTGCCAGCTCACCTTCCGGACAGGGGGATGGCTATGGCTACACCTTC.